This TCR beta chain was identified in a study of CD8+ T cells in alopecia areata. Notes on the study in general: Relative to normal scalp, lesional scalp, especially alopecia totalis/universalis, showed higher clonality.

Peripheral blood samples and lesional scalp punch biopsies were obtained from alopecia areata patients. After removal of 5 bases from V and 5 bases from J, the junction contained 13 bases not matched to a gene. The germline V gene encodes CDR1 LNHNV and CDR2 YYDKDF (reference sequence). The length of the CDR3 is 16 residues. This clone was counted once. Its antigen is not known. Sequencing relied on a cDNA template that was reverse transcribed from extracted RNA. Sequencing was performed with immunoSEQ multiplex PCR; in TCRdb, only in-frame clones are kept and a portion is missing. The sample consists of 100,000 to 150,000 clones, approximately 49% of them appearing once.

This rearrangement joins TRBV15 to TRBJ2-5; 8 bases match TRBD1. This receptor was taken from a human donor with alopecia areata. The source was CD8+ T cells sorted from blood, collected at week 0. The CDR3 sequence is CATSGRQGLTPETQYF. The CDR3 nucleotides read TGTGCCACCAGCGGGAGACAGGGGTTAACCCCCGAGACCCAGTACTTC.